The subject of this entry is one T cell receptor beta chain. Its target is unknown. TCRdb independently ran MiXCR on the RT-PCR reads; one entry per CDR3 protein. The sample lists about 500,000 distinct CDR3 sequences, 15% to 20% occurring once. The entry originates in a study of response to subunit inactivated influenza vaccine. Whole-study results and caveats: The study's authors posited that every seasonal influenza vaccination enlists few new T cells.

This CDR3 region has 14 residues. Germline assignment: CDR1 SQVTM and CDR2 ANQGSEA. Trimming took off 5 bases at V and 3 bases at J, with 16 bases between the two ends. The sequences come from CD4+ T cells sorted from PBMCs, collected around 25 months after vaccination. The V gene is TRBV29-1, the J gene TRBJ1-1, with D unresolved. The sequence was obtained from a man between 50 and 69 years old who received an inactivated influenza vaccine. The DNA for the CDR3 is TGCAGCGTTCTAGCACGGCTTCGGGACACTGAAGCTTTCTTT. Translation gives CSVLARLRDTEAFF.